What follows are 23 T cell receptor beta chains derived from one specimen sequenced in a study of cytomegalovirus exposure and HLA in healthy donors. Both 60 Vbeta primers and 13 Jbeta primers went into the PCR. Sequencing used immunoSEQ multiplex PCR; TCRdb keeps in-frame clones, though not all of them. This repertoire includes roughly 140,000 clones. The sequencing sample was made of PBMCs. Receptor source: a male donor in good health and CMV-seronegative.

This rearrangement joins TRBV7-6 to TRBJ2-7; 7 positions match TRBD2. The CDR3 has 17 amino acids. Trimming removed 1 base from V and 4 bases from J; junction bases left unmatched: 13. From germline, CDR1 is SGHVS and CDR2 FNYEAQ. In DNA form, the CDR3 reads TGTGCCAGCAGCTTAGAAAGCGGGGTCGTTGTTAGTTACGAGCAGTACTTC. Its protein is CASSLESGVVVSYEQYF. The whole variable domain, remainder taken from reference TRBV7-6 and TRBJ2-7, is GAGVSQSPRYKVTKRGQDVALRCDPISGHVSLYWYRQALGQGPEFLTYFNYEAQQDKSGLPNDRFSAERPEGSISTLTIQRTEQRDSAMYRCASSLESGVVVSYEQYFGPGTRLTVT.

The rearrangement links TRBV19 to TRBJ1-5, with D possibly matching TRBD1 (5 bases). CDR1 and CDR2 from the germline V gene are LNHDA and SQIVND (reference sequence). This CDR3 has 16 residues. V lost 2 bases to trimming and J lost 4 bases, with 15 bases between them. The CDR3, as DNA: TGTGCCAGTAGTATAAATTTGGGGCCCGGAAATCAGCCCCAGCATTTT. It codes for CASSINLGPGNQPQHF.

This chain joins TRBV4-3 and TRBJ2-2, with a possible D match to TRBD2 (6 bases). The CDR3 is 21 amino acids. Germline-derived CDR1 and CDR2 are LGHNA and YSLEER. V was cut by 2 bases and J by 6 bases, with 31 bases left in between. The CDR3 coding sequence is TGCGCCAGCAGCCAACTCTATCCCACCCGGACTAAGACTGGGGATCCCGGGGAGCTGTTTTTT. It translates to CASSQLYPTRTKTGDPGELFF.

In nucleotides, the CDR3 is TGCGCCAGCAGCCCGGCGTCGGAATTGGGAGGGGGCTACACCTTC. This sequence encodes CASSPASELGGGYTF. The V gene is TRBV5-1, the J gene TRBJ1-2, with D uncertain. There are 15 residues in the CDR3. Deletions cut 4 bases from V and 8 bases from J, with 21 bases between. Germline CDR1 is SGHRS and CDR2 is YFSETQ.

The chain recombines TRBV18 with TRBJ2-3; no clear D gene. V was trimmed by 6 bases and J by 2 bases, leaving 12 bases between them. Germline-derived CDR1 and CDR2 are KGHSH and LQKENI. This CDR3 has 14 amino acids. CDR3 nucleotide sequence: TGTGCCAGCTCCAGTTCGCGGAACACAGATACGCAGTATTTT. It is translated as CASSSSRNTDTQYF.

The genes are TRBV4-3 and TRBJ2-7, with D tentatively TRBD2 (7 bases). The V gene lost 0 bases and the J gene lost 5 bases, with 11 bases spanning the gap. The germline V gene has CDR1 LGHNA and CDR2 YSLEER. The CDR3 consists of 14 residues. CDR3 nucleotide sequence: TGCGCCAGCAGCCAAGAGGGGGGGCCCGACGAGCAGTACTTC. The encoded protein is CASSQEGGPDEQYF.

The rearrangement uses TRBV5-6 and TRBJ2-7, with 9 bases fitting TRBD2. Germline CDR1 SGHDT, CDR2 YYEEEE. V was pared by 0 bases and J by 2 bases, with 3 bases of the junction left unmatched. This CDR3 contains 15 residues. CDR3 DNA sequence: TGTGCCAGCAGCTTGGAACTAGCGGGTCCCTACGAGCAGTACTTC. Translating it yields CASSLELAGPYEQYF.

The chain couples TRBV18 to TRBJ1-1; TRBD1 agrees at 7 bases. This CDR3 contains 12 residues. The germline CDR1 and CDR2 sequences are KGHSH and LQKENI. The V and J ends lost 3 bases and 12 bases, in that order; junction bases with no gene match: 7. CDR3 bases: TGTGCCAGCTCACCTTTAGGGACAGACCCTTTCTTT. Encoded protein: CASSPLGTDPFF. Complete variable domain (other parts from reference TRBV18 and TRBJ1-1): NAGVMQNPRHLVRRRGQEARLRCSPMKGHSHVYWYRQLPEEGLKFMVYLQKENIIDESGMPKERFSAEFPKEGPSILRIQQVVRGDSAAYFCASSPLGTDPFFGQGTRLTVV.

This sequence joins TRBV18 and TRBJ2-1; no clear D. Germline values: CDR1 KGHSH, CDR2 LQKENI. This CDR3 spans 13 amino acids. V was shortened by 1 base and J by 10 bases, with 11 bases between the two germline ends. The CDR3 sequence is CASSPRELREQFF. CDR3 in DNA: TGTGCCAGCTCACCACGCGAGCTCAGGGAGCAGTTCTTC. Looking up the rest from reference TRBV18 and TRBJ2-1 gives the full variable domain: NAGVMQNPRHLVRRRGQEARLRCSPMKGHSHVYWYRQLPEEGLKFMVYLQKENIIDESGMPKERFSAEFPKEGPSILRIQQVVRGDSAAYFCASSPRELREQFFGPGTRLTVL.

The chain employs TRBV4-3 and TRBJ1-1, with D tentatively TRBD1 (6 bases). Deletions cut 0 bases from V and 1 base from J, with 9 bases between. This CDR3 has 15 residues. Germline CDR1 and CDR2: LGHNA and YSLEER. The CDR3 nucleotides read TGCGCCAGCAGCCAAGATGGACAGAAGAACACTGAAGCTTTCTTT. Its protein is CASSQDGQKNTEAFF.

J is TRBJ1-1 and V is TRBV7-6; D perhaps matches TRBD1 (5 bases). The germline gives CDR1 SGHVS, CDR2 FNYEAQ. V was cut by 0 bases and J by 1 base, with 9 bases left in between. The CDR3 contains 15 residues. The DNA of the CDR3 is TGTGCCAGCAGCTTAGCAGGTACAGGGAACACTGAAGCTTTCTTT. Translation gives CASSLAGTGNTEAFF. The full variable domain, in which reference TRBV7-6 and TRBJ1-1 provide the parts outside the CDR3, is GAGVSQSPRYKVTKRGQDVALRCDPISGHVSLYWYRQALGQGPEFLTYFNYEAQQDKSGLPNDRFSAERPEGSISTLTIQRTEQRDSAMYRCASSLAGTGNTEAFFGQGTRLTVV.

V gene TRBV9 combines with J gene TRBJ1-1; 10 bases match TRBD1. CDR1 is SGDLS, CDR2 YYNGEE, per germline. The V gene end was trimmed by 3 bases and the J gene end by 11 bases; junction bases not matched to a gene: 4. The CDR3 sequence is 12 residues long. The CDR3 DNA reads TGTGCCAGCAGCGGCGACAGGGGGCAGGCTTTCTTT. Translated: CASSGDRGQAFF.

The gene calls are TRBV7-2 and TRBJ1-5; no reliable D call. The germline V gene has CDR1 SGHTA and CDR2 FQGNSA. The V gene lost 1 base and the J gene lost 0 bases, with 10 bases spanning the gap. This CDR3 comprises 16 residues. The CDR3 spells CASSLGGRASNQPQHF. The CDR3 nucleotides are TGTGCCAGCAGCTTAGGCGGCAGAGCTAGCAATCAGCCCCAGCATTTT.

This chain links TRBV29-1 with TRBJ1-1; 8 bases map to TRBD1. Germline V gene data show CDR1 as SQVTM and CDR2 as ANQGSEA. After removal of 1 base from V and 1 base from J, the junction contained 8 bases not matched to a gene. This CDR3 has 16 residues. The CDR3 sequence: CSVEGGLDRGNTEAFF. CDR3 bases: TGCAGCGTTGAAGGTGGATTAGACAGGGGGAACACTGAAGCTTTCTTT. The full variable domain, completed using reference TRBV29-1 and TRBJ1-1, is SAVISQKPSRDICQRGTSLTIQCQVDSQVTMMFWYRQQPGQSLTLIATANQGSEATYESGFVIDKFPISRPNLTFSTLTVSNMSPEDSSIYLCSVEGGLDRGNTEAFFGQGTRLTVV.

V usage is TRBV10-3 and J usage is TRBJ2-3; 14 bases are shared with TRBD2. Germline CDR1 and CDR2: ENHRY and SYGVKD. V was clipped by 4 bases and J by 3 bases; unmatched bases: 3. CDR3 length: 16 amino acids. Here the CDR3 DNA reads TGTGCCATCAGTGGGGGGACTAGCGGGAGTACAGATACGCAGTATTTT. It translates to CAISGGTSGSTDTQYF.

The rearrangement uses TRBV2 and TRBJ1-2; D remains ambiguous. V was shortened by 6 bases and J by 11 bases, with 7 bases between the two germline ends. The CDR3 consists of 9 residues. Germline CDR1 SNHLY, CDR2 FYNNEI. The CDR3 DNA reads TGTGCCAGCAGCCTGCGGTACACCTTC. Translated, it gives CASSLRYTF. Supplemented by reference TRBV2 and TRBJ1-2, the full variable domain reads EPEVTQTPSHQVTQMGQEVILRCVPISNHLYFYWYRQILGQKVEFLVSFYNNEISEKSEIFDDQFSVERPDGSNFTLKIRSTKLEDSAMYFCASSLRYTFGSGTRLTVV.

V is TRBV28 and J is TRBJ2-7; D perhaps matches TRBD2 (6 bases). This CDR3 contains 12 residues. V lost 9 bases and J lost 3, with 12 bases in between. CDR1 and CDR2 from the germline V gene are MDHEN and SYDVKM. DNA for the CDR3: TGTGCCAGTACAGGAGGGGTCTACGAGCAGTACTTC. It translates to CASTGGVYEQYF.

The chain couples TRBV19 to TRBJ2-5, with TRBD2 identical over 8 bases. Germline lookup yields CDR1 LNHDA and CDR2 SQIVND (reference sequence). J gave up 4 bases and V 4 bases, and 8 bases lay outside the gene matches. This CDR3 contains 15 residues. The CDR3 DNA follows: TGTGCCAGTAGTACCACTACCGGGGGGGGAGAGACCCAGTACTTC. Protein sequence: CASSTTTGGGETQYF.

The chain links TRBV5-1 to TRBJ1-4; the match to TRBD1 covers 10 bases. V was pared by 1 base and J by 5 bases, with 2 bases of the junction left unmatched. The CDR3 loop spans 15 amino acids. Germline CDR1 reads SGHRS; CDR2 reads YFSETQ. This chain's CDR3 is CASSLPGQGNEKLFF. The CDR3 DNA reads TGCGCCAGCAGCTTGCCGGGACAGGGGAATGAAAAACTGTTTTTT.

This chain connects TRBV7-6 to TRBJ2-7; TRBD2 matches 7 bases. The germline gives CDR1 SGHVS, CDR2 FNYEAQ. The CDR3 has 14 residues. V dropped 5 bases and J dropped 2; count of bases not matched to a gene: 6. The CDR3 DNA reads as TGTGCCAGCAGCCTGAGCGGGGTCGCCTACGAGCAGTACTTC. It encodes CASSLSGVAYEQYF.

Here the CDR3 DNA reads TGTGCCAGCAGTCCATCGGGACAGGGCCAGACTGAAGCTTTCTTT. Amino acid sequence: CASSPSGQGQTEAFF. V and J are TRBV28 and TRBJ1-1; 9 bases agree with TRBD1. This CDR3 is built from 15 residues. V was clipped by 5 bases and J by 5 bases; unmatched bases: 9. Germline loops: CDR1 MDHEN, CDR2 SYDVKM. The complete variable domain, with remaining parts taken from reference TRBV28 and TRBJ1-1, reads DVKVTQSSRYLVKRTGEKVFLECVQDMDHENMFWYRQDPGLGLRLIYFSYDVKMKEKGDIPEGYSVSREKKERFSLILESASTNQTSMYLCASSPSGQGQTEAFFGQGTRLTVV.

The chain couples TRBV6-6 to TRBJ2-5, with D possibly matching TRBD1 (6 bases). This CDR3 is 15 amino acids long. V lost 6 bases to trimming and J lost 5 bases, with 19 bases between them. Germline loops: CDR1 MNHNY, CDR2 SVGAGI (reference sequence). Here the CDR3 reads CASSAGDTAWETQYF. CDR3 coding DNA: TGTGCCAGCAGCGCCGGGGACACCGCATGGGAGACCCAGTACTTC.

Concerning this clone itself: The same CDR3 also results from other DNA sequences found in this sample. This chain uses TRBV9 with TRBJ2-1; a possible D gene is TRBD2 (6 bases). Germline CDR1 and CDR2: SGDLS and YYNGEE. There are 14 residues in the CDR3. Trimming left V 5 bases short and J 4 bases short, with 13 bases between. This CDR3 is CASSGGLSYNEQFF. Here the CDR3 DNA reads TGTGCCAGCAGTGGGGGACTCAGTTACAATGAGCAGTTCTTC.